Following are 21 T cell receptor beta chains from one sample sequenced in a study of blood T cell repertoires in COVID-19. Measured with immunoSEQ multiplex PCR; TCRdb has only the in-frame clones, and not every one. The sample yields about 240,000 clones, approximately 90% seen once. The sequenced sample was PBMCs or T cells enriched from blood (not recorded which). The receptors shown here come from a young woman who had recovered from COVID-19.

The V and J genes are TRBV7-2 and TRBJ1-5; D call uncertain. There are 14 residues in the CDR3. Germline loops: CDR1 SGHTA, CDR2 FQGNSA. Between the trimmed V and J ends, which lost 0 bases and 6 bases, there was a span of 9 bases. The CDR3 DNA sequence: TGTGCCAGCAGCTTAGCGCAGGTTGGTCAGCCCCAGCATTTT. Translation gives CASSLAQVGQPQHF.

The J gene is TRBJ2-6, the V gene TRBV9; maybe TRBD2 (5 bases). Trimming removed 3 bases at V and 2 bases at J, with 9 bases between. Per germline, CDR1 SGDLS and CDR2 YYNGEE. The CDR3 is made up of 15 amino acids. CDR3 coding DNA: TGTGCCAGCAGCGCGTCGGGGACTGGGGCCAACGTCCTGACTTTC. Residues: CASSASGTGANVLTF.

This clone was observed a single time. The V and J genes are TRBV4-3 and TRBJ2-7; a possible D gene is TRBD2 (6 bases). V lost 1 base to trimming and J lost 3 bases, with 19 bases between them. The CDR3 is 17 residues long. Germline assignment: CDR1 LGHNA and CDR2 YSLEER. In DNA form, the CDR3 reads TGCGCCAGCAGCCAAGGTTTTTCACTCGGGAGCGTCTACGAGCAGTACTTC. Its protein is CASSQGFSLGSVYEQYF.

This chain uses TRBV29-1 with TRBJ2-7, with 8 positions matching TRBD2. This CDR3 spans 12 amino acids. V shed 5 bases, J shed 3 bases, and the junction held 3 bases outside the gene matches. Germline loops: CDR1 SQVTM, CDR2 ANQGSEA. Here the CDR3 DNA reads TGCAGCGTTCTCGCGGGAGGCTACGAGCAGTACTTC. Translation: CSVLAGGYEQYF.

V and J are TRBV4-3 and TRBJ2-3; tentatively, D is TRBD1 (6 bases). The ends were cut back, 2 bases at V and 1 base at J, with 16 bases in the middle. The germline CDR1 and CDR2 sequences are LGHNA and YSLEER. The CDR3 runs 17 residues. The CDR3 DNA reads as TGCGCCAGCAGCCAACCAAGGGGGAGAGGGGGCACAGATACGCAGTATTTT. Its translation: CASSQPRGRGGTDTQYF.

For this clone: Other DNA sequences from this sample encode an identical CDR3 as well. The V gene is TRBV30, the J gene TRBJ1-1, with no clear D. Trimming pared 4 bases from V and 1 base from J, leaving 4 bases between. Germline CDR1 is GTSNPN and CDR2 is SVGIG (reference sequence). This CDR3 spans 11 amino acids. The CDR3 DNA is TGTGCCTGGAAGAGGAACACTGAAGCTTTCTTT. Translated: CAWKRNTEAFF.

V gene TRBV7-2 combines with J gene TRBJ2-1; tentatively, D is TRBD1 (6 bases). Germline loops: CDR1 SGHTA, CDR2 FQGNSA. The CDR3 has 12 residues. Trimming took off 3 bases at V and 9 bases at J, with 9 bases between the two ends. CDR3 in amino acids: CASSFIGGEQFF. CDR3 coding DNA: TGTGCCAGCAGCTTTATAGGGGGTGAGCAGTTCTTC.

This chain links TRBV28 with TRBJ1-6; 7 bases agree with TRBD1. Trimming at V came to 7 bases and at J to 4 bases, leaving 4 bases not matched to a gene. Germline V gene data show CDR1 as MDHEN and CDR2 as SYDVKM. This CDR3 is built from 14 residues. CDR3 DNA sequence: TGTGCCAGCACCCGGGACAGATATAATTCACCCCTCCACTTT. It is translated as CASTRDRYNSPLHF.

The DNA of the CDR3 is TGTGCCAGCAGCCCATACTCTGATACGCAGTATTTT. Its protein is CASSPYSDTQYF. The rearrangement uses TRBV7-9 and TRBJ2-3; D is undetermined. CDR1 is SEHNR, CDR2 FQNEAQ, per germline (reference sequence). The CDR3 contains 12 residues. With 5 bases removed from V and 6 bases from J, the gap between germline ends came to 9 bases.

This rearrangement joins TRBV18 to TRBJ1-2; D unclear. Looked up from germline, CDR1 is KGHSH and CDR2 is LQKENI. Trimming removed 5 bases at V and 6 bases at J, with 13 bases between. The CDR3 length is 13 residues. CDR3 DNA sequence: TGTGCCAGCTCATCCGGAGTTGAGAATGGCTACACCTTC. Translated: CASSSGVENGYTF.

The chain links TRBV9 to TRBJ2-7, with a weak D call TRBD1 (6 bases). In germline, CDR1 is SGDLS, CDR2 YYNGEE. This CDR3 comprises 14 residues. V lost 0 bases and J 3 bases, leaving 10 bases between the germline ends. This chain's CDR3 is CASSVGGTNYEQYF. Written as DNA, the CDR3 is TGTGCCAGCAGCGTAGGAGGGACAAACTACGAGCAGTACTTC.

V is TRBV30 and J is TRBJ1-2, with TRBD1 matching 7 bases. The CDR3 has 15 amino acids. Germline CDR1 reads GTSNPN; CDR2 reads SVGIG (reference sequence). J was trimmed by 2 bases and V by 3 bases; bases with no gene match: 9. The CDR3 DNA reads TGTGCCTGGAGCCAATGGACAGGTTTCAACTATGGCTACACCTTC. Its translation: CAWSQWTGFNYGYTF.

The chain has TRBV6-5 and TRBJ1-5; D is undetermined. The germline CDR1 and CDR2 sequences are MNHEY and SVGAGI. This CDR3 is 13 amino acids long. With 2 bases removed from V and 7 bases from J, the gap between germline ends came to 9 bases. CDR3 bases: TGTGCCAGCAGTTACAGCCGGGGACAGCCCCAGCATTTT. Translated, it gives CASSYSRGQPQHF.

The chain employs TRBV4-2 and TRBJ1-5; D gene uncertain. With 3 bases removed from V and 9 bases from J, the gap between germline ends came to 9 bases. Germline V gene lookup returns CDR1 LGHNA and CDR2 YNFKEQ. This CDR3 contains 12 residues. The CDR3 loop reads CASSQPAGPQHF. CDR3 nucleotide sequence: TGTGCCAGCAGCCAGCCTGCGGGGCCCCAGCATTTT.

This chain connects TRBV28 to TRBJ1-1, with unresolved D. Between the trimmed V and J ends, which lost 6 bases and 4 bases, there was a span of 15 bases. CDR3 length: 14 amino acids. Germline CDR1 MDHEN, CDR2 SYDVKM. The CDR3 reads CASRPPRGTTEAFF. CDR3 coding DNA: TGTGCCAGCAGACCCCCGCGGGGAACCACTGAAGCTTTCTTT.

J is TRBJ1-2 and V is TRBV18; no reliable D call. This CDR3 region has 15 residues. Trimming pared 1 base from V and 7 bases from J, leaving 16 bases between. CDR1 and CDR2 (germline): KGHSH, LQKENI. The CDR3 loop reads CASSPLGSSEGGYTF. The CDR3 DNA follows: TGTGCCAGCTCACCACTTGGCAGCTCAGAGGGTGGCTACACCTTC.

The V call is TRBV5-1, the J call TRBJ2-2, with 11 bases fitting TRBD1. The V gene end was trimmed by 5 bases and the J gene end by 7 bases; junction bases not matched to a gene: 7. This CDR3 region has 15 residues. CDR1 is SGHRS, CDR2 YFSETQ, per germline. The CDR3 sequence: CASRPDRGPVGELFF. The CDR3 nucleotides are TGCGCCAGCAGACCGGACAGGGGGCCCGTCGGGGAGCTGTTTTTT.

The V call is TRBV7-2, the J call TRBJ1-3; possibly TRBD1 for D (5 bases). CDR1 is SGHTA, CDR2 FQGNSA, per germline. There are 16 residues in the CDR3. V was shortened by 1 base and J by 0 bases, with 10 bases between the two germline ends. DNA for the CDR3: TGTGCCAGCAGCTTAGTTGGGGGGAGCTCTGGAAACACCATATATTTT. Its protein product is CASSLVGGSSGNTIYF.

As DNA, the CDR3 is TGCGCCAGCCGCGATCCTAATTCACCCCTCCACTTT. This translates into CASRDPNSPLHF. This sequence joins TRBV4-1 and TRBJ1-6; D is ambiguous. With 8 bases removed from V and 6 bases from J, the gap between germline ends came to 8 bases. This CDR3 spans 12 amino acids. CDR1 is MGHRA and CDR2 is YSYEKL in the germline V gene.

This clone was seen at least ten times. As DNA, the CDR3 is TGTGCCAGCAGCTCGGGACTAGCGGCCTTGGGCGGGGAGCTGTTTTTT. Encoded protein: CASSSGLAALGGELFF. The chain recombines TRBV5-6 with TRBJ2-2; 11 bases line up with TRBD2. Germline V lookup: CDR1 SGHDT, CDR2 YYEEEE. The V gene end was trimmed by 3 bases and the J gene end by 7 bases; junction bases not matched to a gene: 8. The CDR3 runs 16 residues.

The J gene is TRBJ1-6, the V gene TRBV28, with D perhaps TRBD1 (5 bases). Trimming cost V 5 bases and J 7 bases, with 12 bases left between them. The CDR3 spans 14 residues. From germline, CDR1 is MDHEN and CDR2 SYDVKM. The CDR3 sequence: CASSPISGNSPLHF. CDR3 in DNA: TGTGCCAGCAGTCCCATTTCAGGGAATTCACCCCTCCACTTT.